Each of the 23 T cell receptor beta chains below was sequenced from the same sample in a study of cytomegalovirus exposure and HLA in healthy donors. Researchers ran the PCR with 60 Vbeta and 13 Jbeta primers. Generated by immunoSEQ multiplex PCR, the TCRdb table keeps only in-frame clones and is missing some. The data hold 130,000 or so clones, with 80% observed a single time. What was sequenced was PBMCs. These receptor sequences come from a man aged 30 to 39 in good health and CMV-seronegative.

The rearrangement links TRBV5-1 to TRBJ1-4; 7 bases fit TRBD1. The V gene's germline CDR1 is SGHRS and CDR2 YFSETQ. V was clipped by 0 bases and J by 8 bases; unmatched bases: 10. This CDR3 is built from 16 residues. CDR3 DNA sequence: TGCGCCAGCAGCTTGGGGGTAGGGACAGACGGAGAAAAACTGTTTTTT. Translating it yields CASSLGVGTDGEKLFF.

The CDR3 coding sequence is TGTGCCAGCAGTCCGCCCAATGCGGGGGGTCAGACCCAGTACTTC. Its protein product is CASSPPNAGGQTQYF. The chain combines TRBV6-5 with TRBJ2-5, with TRBD2 matching 8 bases. With 5 bases clipped from V and 6 bases from J, the junction kept 11 bases outside the gene matches. The CDR3 runs 15 residues. Germline lookup yields CDR1 MNHEY and CDR2 SVGAGI.

This chain joins TRBV29-1 and TRBJ2-5; TRBD2 is a possible D gene (6 bases). The last part of the DNA fits TRBJ2-7 better; the J call may be wrong. The CDR3 covers 13 residues. Germline V gives CDR1 SQVTM, CDR2 ANQGSEA. CDR3 sequence reads: CSVVPRDSYEQYF. DNA of the CDR3: TGCAGCGTTGTGCCGCGGGACTCCTACGAGCAGTACTTC.

This chain links TRBV19 with TRBJ1-2; TRBD1 matches 7 bases. V dropped 6 bases and J dropped 8; count of bases not matched to a gene: 9. In germline, CDR1 is LNHDA, CDR2 SQIVND (reference sequence). The length of the CDR3 is 13 residues. CDR3 bases: TGTGCCAGTAGCCACCAGGGGGTCGGGGGCTACACCTTC. Protein: CASSHQGVGGYTF.

The chain recombines TRBV11-2 with TRBJ1-1; D is possibly TRBD1 (6 bases). The CDR3 is made up of 15 amino acids. CDR1 is SGHAT, CDR2 FQNNGV, per germline. V lost 5 bases, J lost 5 bases, and 18 bases lay in between. The CDR3 DNA reads as TGTGCCAGCAGCCTCGGGGGGGGCAGGAGGACTGAAGCTTTCTTT. This encodes CASSLGGGRRTEAFF.

The chain links TRBV7-9 to TRBJ1-1; D possibly corresponds to TRBD1 (5 bases). The CDR3 consists of 12 residues. Per germline, CDR1 SEHNR and CDR2 FQNEAQ (reference sequence). V was shortened by 5 bases and J by 11 bases, with 15 bases between the two germline ends. CDR3 in amino acids: CASSTLDTAAFF. The CDR3 DNA sequence: TGTGCCAGCAGCACCTTGGACACAGCCGCTTTCTTT.

The V call is TRBV6-5, the J call TRBJ1-1, with unresolved D. Per the germline V gene, CDR1 is MNHEY and CDR2 is SVGAGI. V lost 0 bases, J lost 0 bases, and 11 bases lay in between. This CDR3 spans 16 amino acids. This CDR3 is CASSYSTRQMNTEAFF. CDR3 sequence (DNA): TGTGCCAGCAGTTACTCGACGCGGCAGATGAACACTGAAGCTTTCTTT.

This chain uses TRBV6-1 with TRBJ1-6; 8 bases are shared with TRBD1. Germline V CDR1 and CDR2: MNHNS, SASEGT. With V trimmed by 6 bases and J by 5 bases, 3 bases remained unmatched. The CDR3 is 14 residues long. The CDR3 sequence: CASRGQANNSPLHF. The CDR3 coding sequence is TGTGCCAGCAGGGGACAGGCCAATAATTCACCCCTCCACTTT.

The chain recombines TRBV28 with TRBJ1-2, with 8 bases matching TRBD1. CDR1 and CDR2 (germline): MDHEN, SYDVKM. The CDR3 has 13 residues. Losses at the gene ends were 5 bases for V and 4 bases for J; bases not matched to a gene: 3. The DNA of the CDR3 is TGTGCCAGCAGTAGACAGGGGTTCTATGGCTACACCTTC. It translates to CASSRQGFYGYTF.

This chain joins TRBV11-2 and TRBJ1-4; TRBD1 matches at 8 bases. The CDR3 is 15 residues long. In germline, CDR1 is SGHAT, CDR2 FQNNGV. With V trimmed by 5 bases and J by 5 bases, 7 bases remained unmatched. This chain's CDR3 is CASSPRDRTNEKLFF. The DNA of the CDR3 is TGTGCCAGCAGCCCCCGGGACAGGACAAATGAAAAACTGTTTTTT.

The V gene is TRBV7-9, the J gene TRBJ2-7; TRBD2 aligns across 13 bases. The J segment lost 5 bases and the V segment lost 5 bases, leaving 6 bases of the junction unmatched. CDR3 size: 15 residues. Germline CDR1 is SEHNR and CDR2 is FQNEAQ (reference sequence). In nucleotides, the CDR3 is TGTGCCAGCAGCCCCGGGACTAGCGGGGTCCACGAGCAGTACTTC. Residues: CASSPGTSGVHEQYF. Using reference TRBV7-9 and TRBJ2-7 for the parts outside the CDR3, the full variable domain is DTGVSQNPRHKITKRGQNVTFRCDPISEHNRLYWYRQTLGQGPEFLTYFQNEAQLEKSRLLSDRFSAERPKGSFSTLEIQRTEQGDSAMYLCASSPGTSGVHEQYFGPGTRLTVT.

This clone was seen a few times. The V call is TRBV18, the J call TRBJ2-7; 8 positions match TRBD1. The CDR3 length is 13 residues. CDR1 KGHSH and CDR2 LQKENI come from the germline V gene. The junction had 4 bases not matched to a gene; V was cut back by 4 bases and J by 5 bases. The CDR3 coding sequence is TGTGCCAGCTCACGACAGGGGAACGACGAGCAGTACTTC. Its translation: CASSRQGNDEQYF.

The V and J genes are TRBV10-3 and TRBJ2-3; 9 bases agree with TRBD2. Per germline, CDR1 ENHRY and CDR2 SYGVKD. V lost 5 bases and J lost 6; bases outside the gene matches: 6. The CDR3 has 14 amino acids. CDR3 in amino acids: CAISTTSGGDTQYF. The CDR3 DNA is TGTGCCATCAGTACGACTAGCGGAGGGGATACGCAGTATTTT.

The rearrangement joins TRBV6-5 to TRBJ1-5; maybe TRBD1 (6 bases). The V gene's germline CDR1 is MNHEY and CDR2 SVGAGI. The CDR3 length is 14 residues. Trimming stripped 6 bases from V and 5 bases from J, with 14 bases between. The CDR3 sequence: CASRPDRSYQPQHF. CDR3 DNA sequence: TGTGCCAGCAGACCCGACAGGAGTTATCAGCCCCAGCATTTT.

The chain joins TRBV6-5 to TRBJ1-1; D unclear. CDR3 length equals 11 residues. V shed 4 bases and J shed 6 bases, with 6 bases lying between them. Germline values: CDR1 MNHEY, CDR2 SVGAGI. This CDR3 reads CASSSVSEAFF. The CDR3 coding sequence is TGTGCCAGCAGTTCCGTGTCTGAAGCTTTCTTT.

The J gene is TRBJ2-7, the V gene TRBV4-3, with D possibly being TRBD1 (6 bases). Germline V gene sequence: CDR1 LGHNA, CDR2 YSLEER. This CDR3 has 13 residues. Trimming pared 2 bases from V and 5 bases from J, leaving 10 bases between. The CDR3 loop is CASSQTGKHEQYF. The CDR3 bases are TGCGCCAGCAGCCAAACAGGGAAACACGAGCAGTACTTC.

This clone has just a few counts. The chain employs TRBV4-3 and TRBJ2-7, with 7 positions matching TRBD1. There are 15 residues in the CDR3. Germline values: CDR1 LGHNA, CDR2 YSLEER. The ends lost 0 bases at V and 5 bases at J; junction bases unmatched: 7. The CDR3 is CASSQDYRGVNEQYF. The DNA of the CDR3 is TGCGCCAGCAGCCAAGATTACAGGGGAGTAAACGAGCAGTACTTC.

DNA for the CDR3: TGCGCCAGCAGCCCCAGGGTGGGCACTGAAGCTTTCTTT. Protein: CASSPRVGTEAFF. The V and J genes are TRBV5-1 and TRBJ1-1; weak D call: TRBD1 (5 bases). V dropped 4 bases and J dropped 4 bases, with 11 bases sitting between them. The CDR3 spans 13 residues. Per the germline V gene, CDR1 is SGHRS and CDR2 is YFSETQ.

Here the CDR3 reads CASSFSGAAATQYF. DNA of the CDR3: TGTGCCAGCAGCTTTAGCGGGGCTGCGGCGACCCAGTACTTC. This chain joins TRBV7-3 and TRBJ2-5; TRBD2 aligns across 8 bases. CDR1 is SGHTA, CDR2 FQGTGA, per germline. This CDR3 contains 14 residues. V lost 3 bases to trimming and J lost 7 bases; unmatched junction nucleotides: 7.

This sequence joins TRBV7-9 and TRBJ2-2; 11 nucleotides match TRBD2. The CDR3 extends over 19 amino acids. V lost 1 base, J lost 7 bases, and 14 bases stayed unmatched. CDR1 SEHNR and CDR2 FQNEAQ come from the germline V gene (reference sequence). The CDR3 sequence is CASSLGTFSGRARIGELFF. CDR3 nucleotides: TGTGCCAGCAGCTTAGGGACCTTTAGCGGGAGGGCCCGAATCGGGGAGCTGTTTTTT.

The V call is TRBV28, the J call TRBJ2-3, with 7 positions matching TRBD2. This CDR3 is built from 14 residues. V dropped 2 bases and J dropped 2; count of bases not matched to a gene: 1. Germline V gene data show CDR1 as MDHEN and CDR2 as SYDVKM. The CDR3 loop is CASSLSGNTDTQYF. The CDR3 nucleotides are TGTGCCAGCAGTTTAAGCGGGAACACAGATACGCAGTATTTT.

The rearrangement joins TRBV28 to TRBJ2-1, with D possibly being TRBD1 (5 bases). Germline assignment: CDR1 MDHEN and CDR2 SYDVKM. V dropped 7 bases and J dropped 3 bases, with 16 bases sitting between them. CDR3 length: 15 amino acids. The chain's CDR3 is CASTLQGDFYNEQFF. CDR3 DNA: TGTGCCAGCACCCTACAAGGGGATTTCTACAATGAGCAGTTCTTC.

V and J are TRBV29-1 and TRBJ1-2, with D possibly TRBD1 on 6 matching bases. CDR1 is SQVTM, CDR2 ANQGSEA, per germline. V lost 1 base and J 7 bases, leaving 19 bases between the germline ends. This CDR3 comprises 15 residues. This CDR3 reads CSVEGPFGGPGGYTF. CDR3 DNA: TGCAGCGTTGAAGGCCCTTTCGGGGGGCCCGGTGGCTACACCTTC.